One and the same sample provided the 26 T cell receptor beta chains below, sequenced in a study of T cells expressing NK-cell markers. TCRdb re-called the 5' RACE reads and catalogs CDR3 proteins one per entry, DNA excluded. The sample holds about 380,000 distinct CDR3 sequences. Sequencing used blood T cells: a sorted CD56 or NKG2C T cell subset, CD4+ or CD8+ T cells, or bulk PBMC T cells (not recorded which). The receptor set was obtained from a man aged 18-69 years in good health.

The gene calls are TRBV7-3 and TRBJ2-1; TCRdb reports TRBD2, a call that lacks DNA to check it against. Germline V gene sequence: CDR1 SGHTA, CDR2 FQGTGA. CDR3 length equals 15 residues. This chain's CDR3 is CASSPGLAQVNEQFF. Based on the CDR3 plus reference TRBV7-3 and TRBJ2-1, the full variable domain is GAGVSQTPSNKVTEKGKYVELRCDPISGHTALYWYRQSLGQGPEFLIYFQGTGAADDSGLPNDRFFAVRPEGSVSTLKIQRTERGDSAVYLCASSPGLAQVNEQFFGPGTRLTVL.

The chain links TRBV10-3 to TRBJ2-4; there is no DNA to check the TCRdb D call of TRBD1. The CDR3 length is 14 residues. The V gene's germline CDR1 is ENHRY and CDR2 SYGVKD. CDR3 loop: CAIKRQGEGDIQYF.

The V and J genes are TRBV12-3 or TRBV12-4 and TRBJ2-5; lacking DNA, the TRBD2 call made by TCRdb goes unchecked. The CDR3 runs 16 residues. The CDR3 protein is CASSPGLAGEQGTQYF.

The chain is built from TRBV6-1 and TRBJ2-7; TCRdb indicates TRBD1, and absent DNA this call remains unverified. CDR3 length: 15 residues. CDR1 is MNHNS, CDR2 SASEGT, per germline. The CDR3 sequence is CASSPGTGFSYEQYF.

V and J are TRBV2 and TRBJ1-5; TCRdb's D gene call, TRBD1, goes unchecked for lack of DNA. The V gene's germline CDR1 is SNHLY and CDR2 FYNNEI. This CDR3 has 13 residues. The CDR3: CASSGQGPQPQHF.

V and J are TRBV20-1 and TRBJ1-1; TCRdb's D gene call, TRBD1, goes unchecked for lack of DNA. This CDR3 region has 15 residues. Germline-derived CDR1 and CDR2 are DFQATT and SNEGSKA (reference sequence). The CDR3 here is CSARKTEGGAAEAFF.

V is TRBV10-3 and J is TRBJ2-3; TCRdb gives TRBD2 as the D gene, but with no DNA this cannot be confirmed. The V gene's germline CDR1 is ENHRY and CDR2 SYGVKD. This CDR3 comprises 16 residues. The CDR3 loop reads CAIGGLVAGLADTQYF.

CDR3 in amino acids: CASSLMDSYGYTF. The chain couples TRBV6-6 to TRBJ1-2; TCRdb's D call, TRBD1, is unchecked because there is no DNA. Germline CDR1 and CDR2: MNHNY and SVGAGI (reference sequence). The CDR3 covers 13 residues.

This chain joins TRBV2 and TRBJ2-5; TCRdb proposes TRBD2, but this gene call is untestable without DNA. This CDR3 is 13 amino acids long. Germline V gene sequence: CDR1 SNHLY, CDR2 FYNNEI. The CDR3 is CASSEREEETQYF.

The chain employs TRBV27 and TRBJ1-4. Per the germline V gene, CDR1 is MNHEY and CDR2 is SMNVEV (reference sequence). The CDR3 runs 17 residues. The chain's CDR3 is CASSSWRSGLTNGGLFF.

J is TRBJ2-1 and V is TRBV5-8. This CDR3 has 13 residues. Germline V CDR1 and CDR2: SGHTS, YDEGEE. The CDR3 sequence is CASSWGAVNEQFF.

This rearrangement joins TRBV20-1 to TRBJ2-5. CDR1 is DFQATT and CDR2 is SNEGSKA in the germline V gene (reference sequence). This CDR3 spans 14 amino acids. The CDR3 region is CSASPLGFQETQYF.

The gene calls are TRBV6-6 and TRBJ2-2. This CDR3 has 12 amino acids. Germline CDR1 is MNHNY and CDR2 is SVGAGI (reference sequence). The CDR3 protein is CASRQYTGELFF.

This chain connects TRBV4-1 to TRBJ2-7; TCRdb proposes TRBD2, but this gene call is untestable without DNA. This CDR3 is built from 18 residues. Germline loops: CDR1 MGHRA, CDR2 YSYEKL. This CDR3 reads CASSQDVPLRGGTYEQYF.

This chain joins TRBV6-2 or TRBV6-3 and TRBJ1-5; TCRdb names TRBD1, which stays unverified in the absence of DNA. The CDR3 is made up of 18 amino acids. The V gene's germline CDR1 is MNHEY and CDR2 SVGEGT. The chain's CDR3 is CASSYSTQSRGDNQPQHF.

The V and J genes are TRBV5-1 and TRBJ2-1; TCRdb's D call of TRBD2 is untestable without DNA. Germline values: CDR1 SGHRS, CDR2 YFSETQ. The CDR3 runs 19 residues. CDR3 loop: CASSRDRGLAGGPYNEQFF.

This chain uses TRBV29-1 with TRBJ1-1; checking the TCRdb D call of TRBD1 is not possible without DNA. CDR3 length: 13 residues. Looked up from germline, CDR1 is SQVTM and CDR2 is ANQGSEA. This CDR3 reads CSVRTSKNTEAFF.

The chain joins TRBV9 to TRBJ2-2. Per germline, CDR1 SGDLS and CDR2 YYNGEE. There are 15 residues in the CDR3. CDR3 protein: CASSVSTSDTGELFF.

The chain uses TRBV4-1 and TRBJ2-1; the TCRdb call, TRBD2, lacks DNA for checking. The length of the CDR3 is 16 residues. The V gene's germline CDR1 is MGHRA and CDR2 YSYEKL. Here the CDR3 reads CASRTSGGPTYNEQFF.

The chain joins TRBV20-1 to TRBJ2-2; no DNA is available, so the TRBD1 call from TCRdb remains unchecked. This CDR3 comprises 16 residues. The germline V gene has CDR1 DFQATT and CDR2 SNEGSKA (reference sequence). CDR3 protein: CSARPLAGASTGELFF.

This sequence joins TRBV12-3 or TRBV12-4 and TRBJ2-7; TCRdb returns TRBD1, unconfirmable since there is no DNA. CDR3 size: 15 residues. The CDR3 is CASSPIWGSTYEQYF.

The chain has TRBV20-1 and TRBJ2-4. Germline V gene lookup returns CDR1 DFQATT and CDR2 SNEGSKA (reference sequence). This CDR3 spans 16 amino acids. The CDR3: CSARDRGRSAKNIQYF.

CDR3 loop: CASSPAGSYGAFF. This sequence joins TRBV3-1 and TRBJ1-1. The CDR3 totals 13 residues. Germline V gives CDR1 LGHDT, CDR2 YNNKEL (reference sequence).

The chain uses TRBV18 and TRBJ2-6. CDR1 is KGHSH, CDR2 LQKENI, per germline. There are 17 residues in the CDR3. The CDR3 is CASSPQGVRSGANVLTF.

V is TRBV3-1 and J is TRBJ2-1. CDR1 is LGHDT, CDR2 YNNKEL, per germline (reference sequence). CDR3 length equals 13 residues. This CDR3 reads CASSQDGRPEQFF.

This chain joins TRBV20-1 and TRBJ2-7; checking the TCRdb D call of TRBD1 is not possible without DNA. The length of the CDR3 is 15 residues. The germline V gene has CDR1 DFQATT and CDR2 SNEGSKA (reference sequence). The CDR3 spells CSAGAPWGEVYEQYF.